What follows are 10 T cell receptor beta chains derived from one specimen sequenced in a study of CD8+ T cells in alopecia areata. Indicated treatment: oral pan-JAK inhibitor, 5-10 mg twice daily. RNA, once extracted, was reverse transcribed into cDNA for use as the sequencing template. Sequencing was performed with immunoSEQ multiplex PCR; in TCRdb, only in-frame clones are kept and a portion is missing. The sample shows about 140,000 clones, around 87% of them seen only once. The sequences come from CD8+ T cells sorted from blood, collected at week 4, from a patient treated with tofacitinib. These receptors were collected from a human donor with alopecia areata.

The chain couples TRBV5-6 to TRBJ2-7; D gene uncertain. V gave up 1 base and J gave up 7 bases, with 9 bases separating them. The germline CDR1 and CDR2 sequences are SGHDT and YYEEEE. The CDR3 spans 12 residues. The CDR3 loop is CASSLLGKEQYF. CDR3 DNA: TGTGCCAGCAGCTTGTTGGGGAAGGAGCAGTACTTC. The full variable domain, its missing parts supplied by reference TRBV5-6 and TRBJ2-7, is DAGVTQSPTHLIKTRGQQVTLRCSPKSGHDTVSWYQQALGQGPQFIFQYYEEEERQRGNFPDRFSGHQFPNYSSELNVNALLLGDSALYLCASSLLGKEQYFGPGTRLTVT.

The chain uses TRBV10-3 and TRBJ2-3, with D possibly being TRBD1 or TRBD2 (5 bases each). The germline V and J ends were trimmed by 4 bases and 9 bases, with 11 bases remaining between them. The germline CDR1 and CDR2 sequences are ENHRY and SYGVKD. The CDR3 has 12 amino acids. The CDR3 bases are TGTGCCATCAGTGGGGTAGAGGGGACGCAGTATTTT. It yields the protein CAISGVEGTQYF.

The chain is built from TRBV30 and TRBJ2-1; D may be TRBD2 (7 bases). The CDR3 loop spans 15 amino acids. The germline CDR1 and CDR2 sequences are GTSNPN and SVGIG (reference sequence). Trimming removed 0 bases from V and 5 bases from J, with 14 bases in between. CDR3 in DNA: TGTGCCTGGAGTGTTGGGGGGGGCCATAACAATGAGCAGTTCTTC. Protein sequence: CAWSVGGGHNNEQFF.

The J gene is TRBJ1-1, the V gene TRBV29-1; 7 bases line up with TRBD1. The CDR3 runs 13 residues. The V and J ends lost 7 bases and 4 bases, in that order; junction bases with no gene match: 9. Germline values: CDR1 SQVTM, CDR2 ANQGSEA. CDR3 amino acids: CSAMTGPSTEAFF. The CDR3 DNA follows: TGCAGCGCAATGACAGGGCCGAGCACTGAAGCTTTCTTT.

In its sample, this clone was seen a few times. The rearrangement links TRBV29-1 to TRBJ2-1; D gene ambiguous. CDR3 length: 10 amino acids. V dropped 5 bases and J dropped 6 bases, with 5 bases sitting between them. From germline, CDR1 is SQVTM and CDR2 ANQGSEA. The CDR3 sequence: CSVRLNEQFF. DNA of the CDR3: TGCAGCGTTCGTCTCAATGAGCAGTTCTTC.

V and J are TRBV2 and TRBJ2-5; 8 nucleotides line up with TRBD1. The V gene's germline CDR1 is SNHLY and CDR2 FYNNEI. V gave up 10 bases and J gave up 2 bases; unmatched junction bases: 6. This CDR3 region has 13 residues. The CDR3 coding sequence is TGTGCCACTCCAGGGGGCATTCAAGAGACCCAGTACTTC. Translation gives CATPGGIQETQYF.

The chain has TRBV7-3 and TRBJ2-1; D might be TRBD2 (6 bases). V was trimmed by 1 base and J by 5 bases, leaving 9 bases between them. This CDR3 contains 14 residues. Germline V lookup: CDR1 SGHTA, CDR2 FQGTGA. The CDR3: CASSLSGANNEQFF. The DNA of the CDR3 is TGTGCCAGCAGCTTAAGCGGGGCGAACAATGAGCAGTTCTTC.

The V and J genes are TRBV30 and TRBJ2-1, with 13 bases fitting TRBD2. Trimming at V came to 1 base and at J to 8 bases, leaving 5 bases not matched to a gene. This CDR3 has 15 amino acids. In germline, CDR1 is GTSNPN, CDR2 SVGIG (reference sequence). CDR3 amino acids: CAWSDPGLAGDEQFF. As DNA, the CDR3 is TGTGCCTGGAGTGACCCAGGACTAGCGGGAGATGAGCAGTTCTTC.

V gene TRBV2 combines with J gene TRBJ2-5, with TRBD2 matching over 11 bases. V lost 7 bases to trimming and J lost 2 bases; unmatched junction nucleotides: 3. Germline V gives CDR1 SNHLY, CDR2 FYNNEI. This CDR3 is built from 14 residues. The CDR3 DNA reads as TGTGCCAGCACGGGACTAGCGGATCAAGAGACCCAGTACTTC. This sequence encodes CASTGLADQETQYF.

The V and J genes are TRBV9 and TRBJ2-1; 7 bases are shared with TRBD1. The germline V gene encodes CDR1 SGDLS and CDR2 YYNGEE. Trimming at V came to 4 bases and at J to 4 bases, leaving 8 bases not matched to a gene. CDR3 length equals 15 residues. The CDR3 region has the DNA TGTGCCAGCAGCCGAACAGGGGTGTTTTACAATGAGCAGTTCTTC. Amino acids: CASSRTGVFYNEQFF.